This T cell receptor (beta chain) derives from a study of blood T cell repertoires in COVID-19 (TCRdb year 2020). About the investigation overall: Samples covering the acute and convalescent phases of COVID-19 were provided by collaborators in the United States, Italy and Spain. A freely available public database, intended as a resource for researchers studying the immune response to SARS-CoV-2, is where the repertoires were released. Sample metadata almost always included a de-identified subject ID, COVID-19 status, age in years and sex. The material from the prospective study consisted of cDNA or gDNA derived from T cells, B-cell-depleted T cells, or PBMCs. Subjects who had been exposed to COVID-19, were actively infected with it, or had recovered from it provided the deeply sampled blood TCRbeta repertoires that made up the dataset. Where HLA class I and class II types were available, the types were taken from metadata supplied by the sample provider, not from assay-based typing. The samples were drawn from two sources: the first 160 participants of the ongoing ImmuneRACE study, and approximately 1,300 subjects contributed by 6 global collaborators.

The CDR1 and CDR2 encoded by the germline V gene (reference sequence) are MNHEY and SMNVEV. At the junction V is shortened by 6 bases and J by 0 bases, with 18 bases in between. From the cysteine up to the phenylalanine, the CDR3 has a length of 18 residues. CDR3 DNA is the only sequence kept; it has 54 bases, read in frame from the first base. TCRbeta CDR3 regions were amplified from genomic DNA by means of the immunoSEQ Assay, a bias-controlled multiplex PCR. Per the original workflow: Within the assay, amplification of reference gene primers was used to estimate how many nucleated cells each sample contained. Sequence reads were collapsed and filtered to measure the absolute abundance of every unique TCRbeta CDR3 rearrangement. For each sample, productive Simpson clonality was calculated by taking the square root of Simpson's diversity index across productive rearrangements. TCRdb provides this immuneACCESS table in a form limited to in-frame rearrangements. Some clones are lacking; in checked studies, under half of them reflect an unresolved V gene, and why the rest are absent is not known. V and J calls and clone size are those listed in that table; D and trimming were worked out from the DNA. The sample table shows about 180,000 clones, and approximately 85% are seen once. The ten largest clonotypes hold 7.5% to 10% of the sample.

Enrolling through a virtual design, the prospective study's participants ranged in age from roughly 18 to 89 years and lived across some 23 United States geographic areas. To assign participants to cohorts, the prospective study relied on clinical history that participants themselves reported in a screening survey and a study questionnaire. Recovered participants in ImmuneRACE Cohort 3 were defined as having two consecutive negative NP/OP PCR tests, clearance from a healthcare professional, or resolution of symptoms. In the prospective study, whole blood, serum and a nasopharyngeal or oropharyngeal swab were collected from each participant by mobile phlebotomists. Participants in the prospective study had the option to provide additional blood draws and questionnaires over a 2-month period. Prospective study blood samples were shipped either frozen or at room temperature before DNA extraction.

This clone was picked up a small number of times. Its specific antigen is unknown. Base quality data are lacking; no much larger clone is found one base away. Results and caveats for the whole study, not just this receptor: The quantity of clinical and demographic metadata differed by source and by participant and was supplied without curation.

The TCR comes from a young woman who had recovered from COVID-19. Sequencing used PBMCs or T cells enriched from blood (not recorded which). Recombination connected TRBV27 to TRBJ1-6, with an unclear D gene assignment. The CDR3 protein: CASRKKMSSSSYNSPLHF. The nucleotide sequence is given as TGTGCCAGCAGAAAAAAAATGTCGTCTAGCTCCTATAATTCACCCCTCCACTTT.